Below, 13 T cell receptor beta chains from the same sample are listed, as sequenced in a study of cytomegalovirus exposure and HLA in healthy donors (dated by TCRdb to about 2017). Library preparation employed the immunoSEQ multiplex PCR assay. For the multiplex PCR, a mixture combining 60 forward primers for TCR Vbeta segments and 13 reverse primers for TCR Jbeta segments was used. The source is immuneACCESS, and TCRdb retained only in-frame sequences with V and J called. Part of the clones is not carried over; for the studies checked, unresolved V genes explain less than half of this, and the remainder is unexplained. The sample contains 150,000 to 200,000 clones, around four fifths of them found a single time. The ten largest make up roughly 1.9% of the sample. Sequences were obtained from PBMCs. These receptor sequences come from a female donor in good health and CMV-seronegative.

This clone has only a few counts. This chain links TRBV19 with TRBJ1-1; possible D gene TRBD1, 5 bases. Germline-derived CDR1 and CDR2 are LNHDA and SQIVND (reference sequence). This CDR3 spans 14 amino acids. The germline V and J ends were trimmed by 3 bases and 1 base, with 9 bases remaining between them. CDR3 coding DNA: TGTGCCAGTAGTATGTACAGGACGAACACTGAAGCTTTCTTT. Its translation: CASSMYRTNTEAFF.

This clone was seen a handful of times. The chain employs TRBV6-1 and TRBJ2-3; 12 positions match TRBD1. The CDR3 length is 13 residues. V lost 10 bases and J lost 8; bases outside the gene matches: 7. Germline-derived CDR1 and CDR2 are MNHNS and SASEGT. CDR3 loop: CANWDRGLGTQYF. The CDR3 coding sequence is TGTGCCAACTGGGACAGGGGGCTGGGTACGCAGTATTTT.

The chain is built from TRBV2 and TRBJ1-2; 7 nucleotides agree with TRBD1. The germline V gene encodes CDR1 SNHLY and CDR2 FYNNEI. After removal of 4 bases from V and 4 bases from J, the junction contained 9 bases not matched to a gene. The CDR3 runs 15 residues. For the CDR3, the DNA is TGTGCCAGCAGTGTACGGACAGGAATGATCTATGGCTACACCTTC. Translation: CASSVRTGMIYGYTF.

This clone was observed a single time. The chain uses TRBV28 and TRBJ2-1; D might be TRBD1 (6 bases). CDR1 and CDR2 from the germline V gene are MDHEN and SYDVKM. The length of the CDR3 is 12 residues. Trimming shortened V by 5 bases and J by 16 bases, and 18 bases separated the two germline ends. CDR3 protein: CASSLNRDSDFF. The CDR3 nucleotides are TGTGCCAGCAGTCTCAACAGGGATTCCGATTTCTTC.

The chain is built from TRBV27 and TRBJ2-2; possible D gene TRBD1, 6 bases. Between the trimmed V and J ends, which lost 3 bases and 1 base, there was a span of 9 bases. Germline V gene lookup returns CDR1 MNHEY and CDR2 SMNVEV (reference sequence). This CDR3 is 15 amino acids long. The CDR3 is CASSFHRENTGELFF. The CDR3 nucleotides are TGTGCCAGCAGTTTCCACAGGGAGAACACCGGGGAGCTGTTTTTT.

The CDR3 region has the DNA TGTGCCAGCAGTTTATCCGCCGGCCGCAGGGTGTTGGAGACCCAGTACTTC. Its protein product is CASSLSAGRRVLETQYF. The chain recombines TRBV27 with TRBJ2-5; possible D gene TRBD1, 5 bases. V was clipped by 0 bases and J by 5 bases, with 19 bases between them. The CDR3 runs 17 residues. Germline-derived CDR1 and CDR2 are MNHEY and SMNVEV (reference sequence).

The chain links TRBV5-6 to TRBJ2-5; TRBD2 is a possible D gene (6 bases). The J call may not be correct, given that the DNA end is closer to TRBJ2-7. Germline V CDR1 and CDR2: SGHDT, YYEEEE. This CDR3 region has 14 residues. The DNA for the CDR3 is TGTGCCAGCAGCTACGGGACTCCTTCCTACGAGCAGTACTTC. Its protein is CASSYGTPSYEQYF.

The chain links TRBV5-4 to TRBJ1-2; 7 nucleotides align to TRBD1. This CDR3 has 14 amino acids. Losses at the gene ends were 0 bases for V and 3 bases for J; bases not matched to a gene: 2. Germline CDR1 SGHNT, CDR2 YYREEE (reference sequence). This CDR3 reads CASSLGDRDYGYTF. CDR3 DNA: TGTGCCAGCAGCTTGGGAGACAGGGACTATGGCTACACCTTC. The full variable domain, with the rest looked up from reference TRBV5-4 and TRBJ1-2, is ETGVTQSPTHLIKTRGQQVTLRCSSQSGHNTVSWYQQALGQGPQFIFQYYREEENGRGNFPPRFSGLQFPNYSSELNVNALELDDSALYLCASSLGDRDYGYTFGSGTRLTVV.

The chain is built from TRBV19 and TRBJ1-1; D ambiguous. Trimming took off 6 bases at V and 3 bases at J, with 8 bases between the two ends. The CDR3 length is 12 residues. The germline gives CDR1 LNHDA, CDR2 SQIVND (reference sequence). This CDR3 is CASRERYTEAFF. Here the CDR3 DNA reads TGTGCCAGTAGAGAGAGGTACACTGAAGCTTTCTTT.

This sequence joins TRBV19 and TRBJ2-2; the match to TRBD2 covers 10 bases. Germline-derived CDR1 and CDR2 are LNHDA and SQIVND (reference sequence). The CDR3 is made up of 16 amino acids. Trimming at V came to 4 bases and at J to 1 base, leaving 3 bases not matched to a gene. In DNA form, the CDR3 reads TGTGCCAGTAGTAGCTCTAGCGGGAGGAACACCGGGGAGCTGTTTTTT. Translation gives CASSSSSGRNTGELFF.

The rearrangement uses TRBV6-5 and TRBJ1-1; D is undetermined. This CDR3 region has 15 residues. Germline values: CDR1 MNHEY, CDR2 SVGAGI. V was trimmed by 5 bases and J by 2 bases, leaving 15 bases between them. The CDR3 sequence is CASSGDSTANTEAFF. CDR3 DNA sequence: TGTGCCAGCAGTGGTGATAGTACAGCTAACACTGAAGCTTTCTTT.

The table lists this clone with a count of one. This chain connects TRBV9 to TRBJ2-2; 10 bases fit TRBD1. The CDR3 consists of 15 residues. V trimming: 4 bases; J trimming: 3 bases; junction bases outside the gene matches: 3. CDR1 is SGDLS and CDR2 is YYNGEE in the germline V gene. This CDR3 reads CASSRQGADTGELFF. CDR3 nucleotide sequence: TGTGCCAGCAGCCGACAGGGGGCTGACACCGGGGAGCTGTTTTTT.

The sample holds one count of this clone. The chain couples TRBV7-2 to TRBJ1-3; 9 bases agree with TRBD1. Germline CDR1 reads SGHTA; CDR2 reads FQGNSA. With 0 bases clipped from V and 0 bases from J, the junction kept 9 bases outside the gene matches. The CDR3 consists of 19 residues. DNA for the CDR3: TGTGCCAGCAGCTTAGCCCCGGGACAGGGTAGTTCCTCTGGAAACACCATATATTTT. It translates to CASSLAPGQGSSSGNTIYF. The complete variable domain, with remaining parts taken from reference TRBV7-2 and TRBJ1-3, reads GAGVSQSPSNKVTEKGKDVELRCDPISGHTALYWYRQSLGQGLEFLIYFQGNSAPDKSGLPSDRFSAERTGGSVSTLTIQRTQQEDSAVYLCASSLAPGQGSSSGNTIYFGEGSWLTVV.